This T cell receptor beta chain stems from a study of blood T cells in healthy people across ages. The CDR3 sequence is 16 residues long. Trimming left V 2 bases short and J 2 bases short, with 14 bases between. Germline V gene data show CDR1 as MNHNY and CDR2 as SVGAGI (reference sequence). To note about this clonotype: Its specificity is not known.

Study-wide results and limits: Higher diversity, along with more naive CD4+ cells, distinguished long-lived donors from aged donors.

Combining a sample-barcoded 5' primer with a J-beta primer mix, a second PCR ran for roughly 6 to 12 cycles. A template-switch adaptor containing 12 random nucleotides labeled each cDNA molecule. MiXCR was run by TCRdb on the 5' RACE reads, yielding one entry per CDR3 protein. The data contain roughly 1.6 million distinct CDR3 sequences, almost 35% of them singletons. V is TRBV6-6 and J is TRBJ2-3; perhaps TRBD2 as D (6 bases). Sequencing input: blood. This TCR was recovered from a young woman in good health. The CDR3 sequence is CASSYGGSTYTDTQYF. In DNA form, the CDR3 reads TGTGCCAGCAGTTACGGAGGGAGTACATACACAGATACGCAGTATTTT.